What follows describes a single TCR beta chain. This clonotype was detected ten times or more. The antigen it recognizes is unknown. No quality values exist for individual bases; no much larger clone is one base distant. As encoded in the germline V gene (reference sequence), CDR1 is LNHNV while CDR2 is YYDKDF. V and J are truncated by 3 bases and 3 bases respectively, leaving an intervening sequence of 8 bases. The CDR3 spans 13 residues, from the cysteine through the phenylalanine. This entry keeps only the CDR3 DNA: 39 bases, framed from base 1. Ophthalmopathy patients had moderately to severely active disease, with a Clinical Activity Score of 3 or more, a NOSPECS grade of 4 or more, and a disease duration of less than 3 months. The study excluded patients with uncontrolled infections, other autoimmune diseases, pregnancy or lactation. Diagnoses relied on clinical symptoms, serum thyroxine and TRAb, thyroid ultrasound and orbital computed tomography. Ficoll-Paque density gradient centrifugation was used to isolate PBMCs from about 9.4 ml of fresh peripheral blood. Total RNA was extracted using Trizol reagent, and RNA quality was assessed on an Agilent 2100 Bioanalyzer.

These data belong to a study of T cells in Graves' hyperthyroidism and ophthalmopathy (dated by TCRdb to about 2019). Regarding the study in general: Peripheral blood was sampled at the time of initial diagnosis, prior to any treatment. To identify TCR V-J signatures that set the groups apart, the researchers used a discovery cohort of 100 patients, made up of 40 to 45 with Graves' ophthalmopathy and 55 to 65 with stable Graves' hyperthyroidism. Whether ophthalmopathy could be predicted prospectively was tested in an independent validation cohort made up of roughly 20 hyperthyroidism patients plus 17 patients who later progressed to ophthalmopathy. For training and testing, the 110 or so patients in the discovery cohort were randomly divided in a 7:3 ratio. The study also compared thyroid tissue and blood T-cell repertoires from five or six Graves' hyperthyroidism patients. Once sampling was done, hyperthyroidism patients were given methimazole at a starting dose of 30 mg daily, whereas ophthalmopathy patients were given high-dose intravenous methylprednisolone. TCR Vbeta CDR3 sequencing of 120 to 150 peripheral blood samples (roughly 43 ophthalmopathy, over 70 hyperthyroidism and approximately 17 progressor patients) is reported in the paper. Overall study outcomes, separate from this receptor: No statistical method was used to set the sample size in advance, and investigators knew the group allocation. In validation, progression to ophthalmopathy was predicted by the model with nearly 71% sensitivity and just over 72% specificity, a median of 6.5 months before onset. Most expanded thyroid clonotypes (frequency above 0.001) were also found in blood, which suggests that blood repertoires may mirror thyroid immune responses. A model built on a 13 V-J signature distinguished ophthalmopathy from stable hyperthyroidism, reaching 85% to 90% sensitivity and around 81% specificity in cross-validation and 80%/75% in testing.

The TCR beta CDR3 regions were amplified from the RNA transcripts. The TCR CDR3 was subjected to a first round of RT-PCR using the HTBI primer set and the Qiagen OneStep RT-PCR kit. The libraries were constructed in a second round of multiplex PCR and then size-selected and purified. Sequencing of the libraries was done on an Illumina HiSeq2000 using paired-end 100 bp reads. In the source study's methods: SOAPnuke was used to process the raw data, removing reads that contained adapters or uncalled bases, had a mean Phred below 15, or lacked an exact match to the constant primer or identifier. COPE v1.2.5 was used to merge the high-quality paired reads, and each unique nucleotide sequence was defined as a clonotype. MiTCR v1.1 was used to align clonotypes to the IMGT TRBV, TRBD and TRBJ reference segments. The analysis was restricted to V-J combinations with a frequency above 0.0001, which together covered 99.2% of the repertoires. The TCS score was defined as F50 (clonal expansion) divided by E x V (chaos), with BLOSUM62-based TCRdist calculated between CDR3 peptides within each V-J. Welch's t-statistics and random forest reduced 514 V-J features to 10 to 15, which were used in a naive Bayes classifier (R e1071). TCRdb cleaned the public reads at Q25 with fastp, built clones with MiXCR and kept in-frame beta chains. Duplicate CDR3 protein sequences are folded into a single record with the most common DNA and genes. TCRdb, rather than the study authors, made the V and J calls. In all, the sample holds over 500,000 distinct CDR3 sequences, and roughly 15% of those were seen once. The top ten constitute 15% to 20% of the sample.

The sequence is built from TRBV15 and TRBJ1-1; no D segment can be confidently identified. The clonotype was recovered from a woman aged 18-35 years with Graves' ophthalmopathy. The sequenced material came from blood. The DNA reads TGTGCCACCAGCAGCCCTGGGGACACTGAAGCTTTCTTT. This encodes CATSSPGDTEAFF.